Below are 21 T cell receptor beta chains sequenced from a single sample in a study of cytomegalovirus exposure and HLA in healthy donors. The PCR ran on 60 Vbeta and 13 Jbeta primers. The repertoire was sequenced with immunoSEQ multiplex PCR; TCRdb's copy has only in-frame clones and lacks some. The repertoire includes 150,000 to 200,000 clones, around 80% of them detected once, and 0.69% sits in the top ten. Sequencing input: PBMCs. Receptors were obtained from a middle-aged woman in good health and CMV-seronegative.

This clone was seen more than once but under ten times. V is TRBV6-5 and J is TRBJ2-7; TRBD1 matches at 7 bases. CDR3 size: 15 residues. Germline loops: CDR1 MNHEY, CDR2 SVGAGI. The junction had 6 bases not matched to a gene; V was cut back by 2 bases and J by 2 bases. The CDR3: CASSYAMTGTYEQYF. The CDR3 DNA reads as TGTGCCAGCAGTTACGCTATGACAGGGACCTACGAGCAGTACTTC.

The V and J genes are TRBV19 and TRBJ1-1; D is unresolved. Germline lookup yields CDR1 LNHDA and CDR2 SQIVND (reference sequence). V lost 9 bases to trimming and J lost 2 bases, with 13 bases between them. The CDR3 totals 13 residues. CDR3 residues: CASGGFLNTEAFF. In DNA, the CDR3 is TGTGCCAGCGGAGGTTTCTTAAACACTGAAGCTTTCTTT.

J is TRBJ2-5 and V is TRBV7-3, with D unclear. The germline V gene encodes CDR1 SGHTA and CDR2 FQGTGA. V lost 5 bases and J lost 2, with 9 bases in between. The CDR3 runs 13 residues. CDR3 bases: TGTGCCAGCAGCCGAGGAGCGCAAGAGACCCAGTACTTC. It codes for CASSRGAQETQYF.

In DNA form, the CDR3 reads TGCGCCAGCAGCCAAGTGGCGGAAAACTCCTACGAGCAGTACTTC. Its translation is CASSQVAENSYEQYF. V is TRBV4-3 and J is TRBJ2-7; D remains ambiguous. This CDR3 is built from 15 residues. In germline, CDR1 is LGHNA, CDR2 YSLEER. V was shortened by 1 base and J by 0 bases, with 10 bases between the two germline ends.

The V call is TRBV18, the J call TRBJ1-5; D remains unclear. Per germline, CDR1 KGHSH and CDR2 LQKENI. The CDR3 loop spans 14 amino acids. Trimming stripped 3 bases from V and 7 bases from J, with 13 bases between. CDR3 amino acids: CASSPSISSQPQHF. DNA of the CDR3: TGTGCCAGCTCACCGTCAATTTCATCCCAGCCCCAGCATTTT.

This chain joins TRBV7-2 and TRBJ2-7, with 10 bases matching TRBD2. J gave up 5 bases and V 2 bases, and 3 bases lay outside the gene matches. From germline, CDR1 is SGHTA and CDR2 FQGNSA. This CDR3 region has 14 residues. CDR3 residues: CASSLFGTSDEQYF. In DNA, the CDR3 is TGTGCCAGCAGCTTATTCGGGACTAGCGACGAGCAGTACTTC. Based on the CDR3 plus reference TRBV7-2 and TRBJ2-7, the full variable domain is GAGVSQSPSNKVTEKGKDVELRCDPISGHTALYWYRQSLGQGLEFLIYFQGNSAPDKSGLPSDRFSAERTGGSVSTLTIQRTQQEDSAVYLCASSLFGTSDEQYFGPGTRLTVT.

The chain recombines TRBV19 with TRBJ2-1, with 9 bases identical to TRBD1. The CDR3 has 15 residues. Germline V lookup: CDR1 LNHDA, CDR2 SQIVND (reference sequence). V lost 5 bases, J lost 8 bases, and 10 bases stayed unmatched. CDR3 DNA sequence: TGTGCCAGTAGTTCCGGGGACAGGGTTGGTGATGAGCAGTTCTTC. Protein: CASSSGDRVGDEQFF.

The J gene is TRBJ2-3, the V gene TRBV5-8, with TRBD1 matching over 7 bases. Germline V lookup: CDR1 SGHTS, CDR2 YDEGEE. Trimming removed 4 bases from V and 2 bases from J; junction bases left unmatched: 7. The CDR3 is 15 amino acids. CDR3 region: CASSHLQGPTDTQYF. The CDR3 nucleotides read TGTGCCAGCAGCCACTTACAGGGGCCCACAGATACGCAGTATTTT.

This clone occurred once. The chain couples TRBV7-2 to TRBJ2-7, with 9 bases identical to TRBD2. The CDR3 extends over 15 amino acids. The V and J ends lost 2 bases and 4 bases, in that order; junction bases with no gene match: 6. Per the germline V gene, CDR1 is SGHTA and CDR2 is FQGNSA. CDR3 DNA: TGTGCCAGCAGCTTACCCCTAGCGGGAAGGTACGAGCAGTACTTC. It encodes CASSLPLAGRYEQYF.

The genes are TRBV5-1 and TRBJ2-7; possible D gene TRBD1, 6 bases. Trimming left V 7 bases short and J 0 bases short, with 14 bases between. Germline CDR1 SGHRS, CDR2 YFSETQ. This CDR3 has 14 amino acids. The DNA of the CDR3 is TGCGCCAGCCAGCGACAGGAGAGCTCCTACGAGCAGTACTTC. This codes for CASQRQESSYEQYF.

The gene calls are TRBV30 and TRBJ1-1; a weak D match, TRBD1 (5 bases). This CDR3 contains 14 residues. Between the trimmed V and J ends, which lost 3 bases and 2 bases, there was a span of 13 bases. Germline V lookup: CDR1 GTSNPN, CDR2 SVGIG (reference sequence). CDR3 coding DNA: TGTGCCTGGAGAAACCTCAGGGCTAACACTGAAGCTTTCTTT. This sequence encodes CAWRNLRANTEAFF.

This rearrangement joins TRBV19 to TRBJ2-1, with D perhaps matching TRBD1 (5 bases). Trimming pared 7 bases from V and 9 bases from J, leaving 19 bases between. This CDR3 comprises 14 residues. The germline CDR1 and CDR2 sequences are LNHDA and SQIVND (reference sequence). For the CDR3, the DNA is TGTGCCAGTAATCGAGACAACCATAGGGGTGAGCAGTTCTTC. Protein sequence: CASNRDNHRGEQFF.

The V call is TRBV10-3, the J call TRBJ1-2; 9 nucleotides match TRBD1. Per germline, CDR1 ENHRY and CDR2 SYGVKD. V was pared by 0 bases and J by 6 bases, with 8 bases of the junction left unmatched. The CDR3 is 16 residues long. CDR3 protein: CAISESGDRATHGYTF. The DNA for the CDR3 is TGTGCCATCAGTGAGTCGGGGGACAGGGCTACACATGGCTACACCTTC.

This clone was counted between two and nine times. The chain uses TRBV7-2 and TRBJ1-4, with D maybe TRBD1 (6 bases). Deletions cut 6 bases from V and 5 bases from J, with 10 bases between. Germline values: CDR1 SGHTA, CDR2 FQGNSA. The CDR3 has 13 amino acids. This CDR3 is CASRTGGNEKLFF. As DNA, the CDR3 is TGTGCCAGCAGGACAGGCGGAAATGAAAAACTGTTTTTT.

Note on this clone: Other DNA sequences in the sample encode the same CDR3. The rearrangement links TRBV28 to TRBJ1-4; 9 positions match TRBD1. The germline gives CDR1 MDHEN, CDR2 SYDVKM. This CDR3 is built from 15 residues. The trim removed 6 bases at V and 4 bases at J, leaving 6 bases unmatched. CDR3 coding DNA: TGTGCCAGCAGCAGTCCGGGACAGGGTAATGAAAAACTGTTTTTT. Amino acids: CASSSPGQGNEKLFF.

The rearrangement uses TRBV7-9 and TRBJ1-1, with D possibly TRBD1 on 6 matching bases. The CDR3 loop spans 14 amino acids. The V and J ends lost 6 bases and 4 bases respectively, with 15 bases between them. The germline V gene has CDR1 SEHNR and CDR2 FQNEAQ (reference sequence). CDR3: CASSRDISSTEAFF. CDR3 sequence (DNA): TGTGCCAGCAGTCGGGACATATCGAGCACTGAAGCTTTCTTT. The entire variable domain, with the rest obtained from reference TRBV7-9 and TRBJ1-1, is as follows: DTGVSQNPRHKITKRGQNVTFRCDPISEHNRLYWYRQTLGQGPEFLTYFQNEAQLEKSRLLSDRFSAERPKGSFSTLEIQRTEQGDSAMYLCASSRDISSTEAFFGQGTRLTVV.

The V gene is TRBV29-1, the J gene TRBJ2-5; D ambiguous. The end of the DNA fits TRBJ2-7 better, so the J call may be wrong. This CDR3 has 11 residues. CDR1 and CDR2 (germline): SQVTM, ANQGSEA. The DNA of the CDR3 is TGCAGCGTTGAAATGGGCTACGAGCAGTACTTC. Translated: CSVEMGYEQYF.

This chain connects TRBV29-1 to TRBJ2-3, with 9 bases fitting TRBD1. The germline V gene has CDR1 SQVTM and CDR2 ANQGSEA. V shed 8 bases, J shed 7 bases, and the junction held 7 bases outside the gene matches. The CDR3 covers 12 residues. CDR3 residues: CSIGTGRYTQYF. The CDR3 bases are TGCAGCATCGGGACAGGGAGATATACGCAGTATTTT.

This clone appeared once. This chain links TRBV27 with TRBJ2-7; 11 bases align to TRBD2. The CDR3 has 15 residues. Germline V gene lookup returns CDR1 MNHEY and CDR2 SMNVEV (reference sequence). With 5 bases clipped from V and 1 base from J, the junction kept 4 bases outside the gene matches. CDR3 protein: CASSPLAGVSYEQYF. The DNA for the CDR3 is TGTGCCAGCAGTCCACTAGCGGGAGTTTCCTACGAGCAGTACTTC.

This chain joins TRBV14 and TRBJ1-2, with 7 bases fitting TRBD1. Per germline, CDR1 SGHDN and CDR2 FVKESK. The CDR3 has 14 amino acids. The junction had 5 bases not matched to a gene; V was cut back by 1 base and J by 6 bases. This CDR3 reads CASSQVGTADGYTF. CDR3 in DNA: TGTGCCAGCAGCCAAGTGGGGACAGCCGATGGCTACACCTTC.

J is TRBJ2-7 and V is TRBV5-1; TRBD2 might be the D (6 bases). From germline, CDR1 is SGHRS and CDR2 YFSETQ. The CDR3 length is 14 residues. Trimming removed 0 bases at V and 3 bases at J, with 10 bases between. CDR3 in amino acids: CASSLAGLVYEQYF. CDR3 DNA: TGCGCCAGCAGCTTGGCGGGACTGGTCTACGAGCAGTACTTC. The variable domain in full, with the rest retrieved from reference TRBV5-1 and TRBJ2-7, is KAGVTQTPRYLIKTRGQQVTLSCSPISGHRSVSWYQQTPGQGLQFLFEYFSETQRNKGNFPGRFSGRQFSNSRSEMNVSTLELGDSALYLCASSLAGLVYEQYFGPGTRLTVT.